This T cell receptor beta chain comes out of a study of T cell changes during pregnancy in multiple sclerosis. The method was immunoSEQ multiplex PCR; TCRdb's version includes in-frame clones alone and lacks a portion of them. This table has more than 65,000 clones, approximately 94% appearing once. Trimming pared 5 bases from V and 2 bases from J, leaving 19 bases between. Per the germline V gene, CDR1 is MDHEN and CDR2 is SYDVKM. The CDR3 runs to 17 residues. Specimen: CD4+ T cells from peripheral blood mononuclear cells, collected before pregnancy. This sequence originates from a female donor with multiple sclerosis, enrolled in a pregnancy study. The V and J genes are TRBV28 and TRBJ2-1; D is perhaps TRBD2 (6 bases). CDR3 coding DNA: TGTGCCAGCAGTGGAACCTTGGGCGGGATCACCTACAATGAGCAGTTCTTC. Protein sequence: CASSGTLGGITYNEQFF.